This T cell receptor beta chain was documented in a study of blood T cell repertoires in COVID-19. Assay: immunoSEQ multiplex PCR; the TCRdb copy retains only in-frame clones and omits some. The sample consists of some 300,000 clones, 85% to 90% of them appearing once. Recruits, aged about 18 to 89 years, lived in approximately 26 US areas. This clone was detected only a few times. The CDR3 is made up of 17 amino acids. Trimming removed 1 base from V and 0 bases from J, with 13 bases in between. Germline V lookup: CDR1 GTSNPN, CDR2 SVGIG (reference sequence). The TCR comes from a man aged 25-45 years who had recovered from COVID-19. This rearrangement joins TRBV30 to TRBJ2-6; D possibly corresponds to TRBD2 (5 bases). Material for sequencing was PBMCs or T cells enriched from blood (not recorded which). The CDR3 loop is CAWSGTGSNSGANVLTF. The CDR3 nucleotides read TGTGCCTGGAGTGGAACGGGGTCGAACTCTGGGGCCAACGTCCTGACTTTC.